This T cell receptor (beta chain) was recorded in a study of cytomegalovirus exposure and HLA in healthy donors. On the study more broadly: A data release that came early held approximately 92 million unique TCRs from HLA-typed donors. The Caucasian-associated ancestry cluster held about 80% of roughly 370 genotyped donors. Overall study findings and caveats: At a 0.05 false discovery rate, a later analysis found around 17,000 TCR beta sequences to be associated with HLA alleles. It was reported that TCR beta sequences correctly inferred the HLA-A and HLA-B alleles for most subjects.

The length of the CDR3 is 12 residues. V was shortened by 0 bases and J by 6 bases, with 7 bases between the two germline ends. Germline-derived CDR1 and CDR2 are SGHRS and YFSETQ. The PCR ran on 60 Vbeta and 13 Jbeta primers. Only in-frame clones appear in the TCRdb table, and some are missing; sequencing was by immunoSEQ multiplex PCR. The data show 140,000 or so clones, with 82% seen just once and less than 4% held by the top ten. Remarks on this clone: Its antigen is unidentified.

The chain joins TRBV5-1 to TRBJ2-7; D not certain. The receptor's source is a male donor in good health and CMV-seronegative. Sequenced input: PBMCs. This CDR3 is CASSLGGGEQYF. In DNA form, the CDR3 reads TGCGCCAGCAGCTTGGGAGGTGGCGAGCAGTACTTC.